This T cell receptor beta chain is drawn from a study of OX40 agonist ivuxolimab in advanced cancers. Study-level information: Patients were dosed with the agonistic anti-OX40 (CD134) antibody ivuxolimab. General observations from the study: Normalized expansion of T-cell clones was also low for some nonresponders.

Details on this clone: The target antigen is unknown.

Clones were read by immunoSEQ multiplex PCR, and TCRdb kept only the in-frame ones, dropping some. This table holds tens of thousands of clones, 80% to 90% found once. V lost 7 bases to trimming and J lost 0 bases, with 10 bases between them. Germline CDR1 is GTSNPN and CDR2 is SVGIG (reference sequence). The CDR3 is made up of 13 amino acids. The receptor comes from an adult with an advanced solid tumor such as melanoma, head and neck, liver or kidney cancer. The source material was CD4+ or CD8+ T cells sorted from blood, sampled in a trial of the OX40 agonist ivuxolimab. The chain uses TRBV30 and TRBJ1-5, with D hard to call. The CDR3 here is CAFEVDSNQPQHF. The DNA of the CDR3 is TGTGCCTTCGAGGTGGATAGCAATCAGCCCCAGCATTTT.